Below are 27 T cell receptor beta chains sequenced from a single sample in a study of human T cells and chemical hapten exposure. Unfractionated whole blood was the source of the extracted total RNA. Individual cDNA molecules received unique molecular identifiers in the library. Each CDR3 protein is one row after TCRdb ran MiXCR on the reads. The repertoire holds more than 100,000 distinct CDR3 sequences, approximately 9% seen once, with 1.4% in the top ten. Sequenced: whole blood. The origin of the receptors is a human donor in good health. Some clones in this sample may be carry-over from other donors' samples.

In its sample, this clonotype was seen a few times. The V and J genes are TRBV29-1 and TRBJ2-5; 10 bases match TRBD2. Germline-derived CDR1 and CDR2 are SQVTM and ANQGSEA. After removal of 7 bases from V and 0 bases from J, the junction contained 5 bases not matched to a gene. The CDR3 spans 14 residues. The CDR3 DNA follows: TGCAGCGCCAAACTAGCGGGGTACCAAGAGACCCAGTACTTC. Its protein product is CSAKLAGYQETQYF.

This clonotype occurred many times. The chain's CDR3 is CSVDLGHANTEAFF. CDR3 nucleotide sequence: TGCAGCGTTGACCTGGGACACGCGAACACTGAAGCTTTCTTT. The chain combines TRBV29-1 with TRBJ1-1; D is perhaps TRBD1 (6 bases). Germline lookup yields CDR1 SQVTM and CDR2 ANQGSEA. V was pared by 3 bases and J by 1 base, with 12 bases between. CDR3 length equals 14 residues. The whole variable domain, remainder taken from reference TRBV29-1 and TRBJ1-1, is SAVISQKPSRDICQRGTSLTIQCQVDSQVTMMFWYRQQPGQSLTLIATANQGSEATYESGFVIDKFPISRPNLTFSTLTVSNMSPEDSSIYLCSVDLGHANTEAFFGQGTRLTVV.

The CDR3 sequence: CASSRASGAYNEQFF. CDR3 DNA: TGTGCCAGCAGCCGAGCTAGCGGGGCTTACAATGAGCAGTTCTTC. The gene calls are TRBV12-3 or TRBV12-4 and TRBJ2-1, with TRBD2 matching over 9 bases. This CDR3 is built from 15 residues. V lost 6 bases to trimming and J lost 4 bases; unmatched junction nucleotides: 7.

The table lists this clonotype with a few counts. The V call is TRBV7-2, the J call TRBJ2-3; 7 positions agree with TRBD1. CDR1 and CDR2 from the germline V gene are SGHTA and FQGNSA. The CDR3 is 14 amino acids. V dropped 7 bases and J dropped 1; count of bases not matched to a gene: 5. CDR3 in DNA: TGTGCCAGCAAAGGGGGCTCTGGCACAGATACGCAGTATTTT. This codes for CASKGGSGTDTQYF.

This clonotype was seen at least ten times. V usage is TRBV11-1 and J usage is TRBJ2-1; TRBD1 agrees at 7 bases. CDR3 length equals 12 residues. Trimming cost V 3 bases and J 10 bases; bases outside gene matches: 3. Germline CDR1 and CDR2: SGHAT and FQDESV (reference sequence). The CDR3 protein is CASSFADREQFF. The CDR3, as DNA: TGTGCCAGCAGCTTTGCGGACAGGGAGCAGTTCTTC.

Only a few counts were recorded for this clonotype. The chain recombines TRBV12-3 or TRBV12-4 with TRBJ1-5; 9 positions match TRBD1. V lost 8 bases, J lost 4 bases, and 6 bases stayed unmatched. This CDR3 spans 14 amino acids. The CDR3 bases are TGTGCCAGCGGGGATGACAGGGGGAATCAGCCCCAGCATTTT. This gives the protein CASGDDRGNQPQHF.

Only a few counts were recorded for this clonotype. CDR3 residues: CAWSYLNEQFF. CDR3 nucleotides: TGTGCCTGGAGTTACTTGAATGAGCAGTTCTTC. The chain combines TRBV30 with TRBJ2-1; D gene ambiguous. This CDR3 has 11 amino acids. Germline V gene sequence: CDR1 GTSNPN, CDR2 SVGIG (reference sequence). V lost 2 bases, J lost 7 bases, and 6 bases lay in between.

In this sample, this clonotype turned up many times. This sequence joins TRBV4-2 and TRBJ1-1; 8 bases match TRBD1. V trimming: 1 base; J trimming: 4 bases; junction bases outside the gene matches: 8. CDR1 and CDR2 (germline): LGHNA, YNFKEQ. The CDR3 totals 16 residues. CDR3 sequence: CASSQGQGAGGTEAFF. In DNA form, the CDR3 reads TGTGCCAGCAGCCAAGGTCAGGGGGCCGGTGGCACTGAAGCTTTCTTT.

With respect to this clonotype: This may come from a read error, since a much larger clone is one base off. This sequence joins TRBV6-6 and TRBJ1-2; D is unclear. CDR3 length: 13 amino acids. CDR1 and CDR2 (germline): MNHNY, SVGAGI (reference sequence). CDR3 sequence (DNA): TGTGCCTGTCGGGATTGGGGTGACTATGGCTACAACTTC. It codes for CACRDWGDYGYNF.

This clonotype has more than one count but fewer than ten. The V call is TRBV6-4, the J call TRBJ2-1; perhaps D is TRBD1 or TRBD2 (5 bases each). Deletions cut 2 bases from V and 2 bases from J, with 10 bases between. The CDR3 consists of 15 residues. The germline V gene encodes CDR1 MRHNA and CDR2 SNTAGT. The CDR3 DNA follows: TGTGCCAGCAGTGACCGGGACGGTGCCTACAATGAGCAGTTCTTC. Its translation: CASSDRDGAYNEQFF.

The sample holds many counts of this clonotype. The chain employs TRBV7-9 and TRBJ2-3; D is ambiguous. The V and J ends lost 3 bases and 5 bases respectively, with 9 bases between them. CDR1 is SEHNR, CDR2 FQNEAQ, per germline (reference sequence). The CDR3 spans 13 residues. CDR3 bases: TGTGCCAGCAGCTTGGGTTGGGGAGATACGCAGTATTTT. Translated, it gives CASSLGWGDTQYF.

This clonotype was counted ten times or more. The chain combines TRBV12-3 or TRBV12-4 with TRBJ2-3; TRBD1 matches 7 bases. The CDR3 totals 16 residues. The trim removed 5 bases at V and 2 bases at J, leaving 10 bases unmatched. CDR3 protein: CASSLFGTDFTDTQYF. The CDR3 DNA is TGTGCCAGCAGTCTATTCGGGACAGACTTCACAGATACGCAGTATTTT.

The chain joins TRBV10-3 to TRBJ2-1; 10 nucleotides align to TRBD2. Germline V gene sequence: CDR1 ENHRY, CDR2 SYGVKD. Unmatched junction bases numbered 4, after V lost 5 bases and J lost 3 bases. This CDR3 is 15 amino acids long. The CDR3 sequence: CAISSASGSYNEQFF. In DNA form, the CDR3 reads TGTGCCATCAGTTCGGCTAGCGGGAGCTACAATGAGCAGTTCTTC.

This clonotype occurred a few times. The chain employs TRBV27 and TRBJ1-2; D perhaps matches TRBD1 (6 bases). This CDR3 spans 14 amino acids. Looked up from germline, CDR1 is MNHEY and CDR2 is SMNVEV (reference sequence). Trimming shortened V by 5 bases and J by 5 bases, and 15 bases separated the two germline ends. The DNA for the CDR3 is TGTGCCAGCAGTCCGGACAGTCGACTTTATGGCTACACCTTC. It yields the protein CASSPDSRLYGYTF.

This clonotype was seen at least ten times. The chain has TRBV6-6 and TRBJ2-7; the match to TRBD2 covers 7 bases. This CDR3 contains 15 residues. V lost 8 bases and J lost 1; bases outside the gene matches: 11. The germline gives CDR1 MNHNY, CDR2 SVGAGI (reference sequence). DNA for the CDR3: TGTGCCAGCCGAGAGCGGGAAAAGGGGTCCTACGAGCAGTACTTC. It yields the protein CASREREKGSYEQYF.

At least ten counts were recorded for this clonotype. V and J are TRBV7-2 and TRBJ1-6, with 8 positions matching TRBD1. From germline, CDR1 is SGHTA and CDR2 FQGNSA. V dropped 6 bases and J dropped 7; count of bases not matched to a gene: 14. The CDR3 covers 17 residues. CDR3 residues: CASRTGTGWPTNSPLHF. The CDR3 coding sequence is TGTGCCAGCAGAACCGGGACAGGTTGGCCTACCAATTCACCCCTCCACTTT.

This clonotype was observed a few times. The gene calls are TRBV4-1 and TRBJ2-3; perhaps TRBD1 as D (5 bases). This CDR3 comprises 17 residues. Germline V lookup: CDR1 MGHRA, CDR2 YSYEKL. V was shortened by 1 base and J by 2 bases, with 16 bases between the two germline ends. The CDR3 bases are TGCGCCAGCAGCCAAGTAGACAGATTCAGGCCCACAGATACGCAGTATTTT. The encoded protein is CASSQVDRFRPTDTQYF.

This clonotype showed up many times. V gene TRBV25-1 combines with J gene TRBJ1-4; tentative D call: TRBD1 (6 bases). CDR1 MGHDK and CDR2 SYGVNS come from the germline V gene. The CDR3 consists of 15 residues. V was trimmed by 3 bases and J by 5 bases, leaving 13 bases between them. The chain's CDR3 is CASSDPTGGNEKLFF. The CDR3 coding sequence is TGTGCCAGCAGTGACCCGACAGGAGGAAATGAAAAACTGTTTTTT.

This clonotype was seen at least ten times. The chain is built from TRBV20-1 and TRBJ1-2, with 11 bases that match TRBD1. V lost 5 bases to trimming and J lost 8 bases; unmatched junction nucleotides: 10. Germline lookup yields CDR1 DFQATT and CDR2 SNEGSKA (reference sequence). This CDR3 spans 14 amino acids. The DNA of the CDR3 is TGCAGTGCTCATTCATTGGACAGGGGGCGAGGCTACACCTTC. Translated, it gives CSAHSLDRGRGYTF.

This clonotype was observed a handful of times. The rearrangement links TRBV7-2 to TRBJ2-2; D is perhaps TRBD2 (5 bases). CDR1 is SGHTA and CDR2 is FQGNSA in the germline V gene. CDR3 length: 14 amino acids. With 2 bases removed from V and 6 bases from J, the gap between germline ends came to 10 bases. CDR3 coding DNA: TGTGCCAGCAGCTTAAGTCGGCGGGCCGGGGAGCTGTTTTTT. Translation: CASSLSRRAGELFF. Supplemented by reference TRBV7-2 and TRBJ2-2, the full variable domain reads GAGVSQSPSNKVTEKGKDVELRCDPISGHTALYWYRQSLGQGLEFLIYFQGNSAPDKSGLPSDRFSAERTGGSVSTLTIQRTQQEDSAVYLCASSLSRRAGELFFGEGSRLTVL.

This sequence joins TRBV12-3 or TRBV12-4 and TRBJ2-7, with TRBD1 as a possible D gene (6 bases). V was trimmed by 5 bases and J by 6 bases, leaving 17 bases between them. The CDR3 contains 14 residues. CDR3 sequence: CASSPRTLGGEQYF. CDR3 DNA sequence: TGTGCCAGCAGTCCCAGGACCTTAGGGGGCGAGCAGTACTTC.

This clonotype was seen many times. The genes are TRBV12-5 and TRBJ1-5; the match to TRBD1 covers 9 bases. After removal of 6 bases from V and 7 bases from J, the junction contained 10 bases not matched to a gene. This CDR3 is built from 15 residues. Germline lookup yields CDR1 LGHNT and CDR2 FRNRAP. The CDR3 sequence: CASGRGQGFLQPQHF. The DNA of the CDR3 is TGTGCTAGTGGCCGGGGACAGGGATTTTTGCAGCCCCAGCATTTT.

This clonotype was picked up many times. The CDR3 protein is CASSFTQGSYGYTF. CDR3 bases: TGTGCCAGCAGCTTCACCCAGGGGAGCTATGGCTACACCTTC. The gene calls are TRBV7-2 and TRBJ1-2; D may be TRBD1 (6 bases). The CDR3 spans 14 residues. Germline CDR1 SGHTA, CDR2 FQGNSA. Deletions cut 3 bases from V and 4 bases from J, with 12 bases between.

This clonotype came up a few times. This sequence joins TRBV19 and TRBJ1-5, with TRBD1 matching over 9 bases. Trimming at V came to 0 bases and at J to 0 bases, leaving 6 bases not matched to a gene. Germline V gene data show CDR1 as LNHDA and CDR2 as SQIVND (reference sequence). The CDR3 length is 18 residues. The CDR3 nucleotides are TGTGCCAGTAGTATAGATGTGGGACAGGGATCTAGCAATCAGCCCCAGCATTTT. This encodes CASSIDVGQGSSNQPQHF.

This clonotype appeared many times. The rearrangement joins TRBV7-2 to TRBJ2-1; TRBD1 agrees at 9 bases. Germline V lookup: CDR1 SGHTA, CDR2 FQGNSA. V was pared by 5 bases and J by 0 bases, with 2 bases of the junction left unmatched. The CDR3 length is 15 residues. The chain's CDR3 is CASSRTGASYNEQFF. CDR3 in DNA: TGTGCCAGCAGCCGGACAGGGGCCTCCTACAATGAGCAGTTCTTC.

This clonotype was picked up a small number of times. V usage is TRBV7-8 and J usage is TRBJ2-1; 13 nucleotides line up with TRBD2. Germline-derived CDR1 and CDR2 are SGHVS and FQNEAQ. The CDR3 consists of 18 residues. V lost 1 base to trimming and J lost 2 bases; unmatched junction nucleotides: 5. The CDR3 protein is CASSLGTSGSGPYNEQFF. In DNA, the CDR3 is TGTGCCAGCAGCTTAGGGACTAGCGGGAGTGGCCCCTACAATGAGCAGTTCTTC.

The J gene is TRBJ2-1, the V gene TRBV5-1; the match to TRBD1 covers 9 bases. Losses at the gene ends were 4 bases for V and 8 bases for J; bases not matched to a gene: 7. Germline V CDR1 and CDR2: SGHRS, YFSETQ. The CDR3 totals 14 residues. In DNA form, the CDR3 reads TGCGCCAGCAGCCGTGACAGGGGGTTGGATGAGCAGTTCTTC. As protein: CASSRDRGLDEQFF.